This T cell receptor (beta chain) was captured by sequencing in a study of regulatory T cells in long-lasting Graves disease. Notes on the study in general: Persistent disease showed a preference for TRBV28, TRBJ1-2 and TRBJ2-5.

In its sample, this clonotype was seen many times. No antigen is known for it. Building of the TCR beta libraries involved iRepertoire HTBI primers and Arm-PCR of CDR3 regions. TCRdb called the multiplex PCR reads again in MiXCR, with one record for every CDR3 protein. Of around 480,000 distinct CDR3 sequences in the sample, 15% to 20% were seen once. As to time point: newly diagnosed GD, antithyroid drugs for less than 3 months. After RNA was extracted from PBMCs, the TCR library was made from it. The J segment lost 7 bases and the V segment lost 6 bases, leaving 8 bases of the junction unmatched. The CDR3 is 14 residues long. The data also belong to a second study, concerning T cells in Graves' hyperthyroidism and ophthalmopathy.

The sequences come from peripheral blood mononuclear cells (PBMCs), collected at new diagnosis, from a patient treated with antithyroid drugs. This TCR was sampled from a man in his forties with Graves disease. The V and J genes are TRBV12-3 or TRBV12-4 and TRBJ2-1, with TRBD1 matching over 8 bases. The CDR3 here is CASSRQGKVNEQFF. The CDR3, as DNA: TGTGCCAGCAGCCGACAGGGGAAAGTTAATGAGCAGTTCTTC.